What follows is one TCR beta chain and its context. The V gene's germline CDR1 is LGHDT and CDR2 YNNKEL (reference sequence). The CDR3 extends over 16 amino acids. The germline V and J ends were trimmed by 4 bases and 1 base, with 14 bases remaining between them. The entry originates in a study of blood T cell repertoires in COVID-19. About the research overall: Some COVID-19 samples were acute and others convalescent; all came from the United States, Italy and Spain.

How the authors handled the data: Amplification from reference gene primers served as the basis for estimated nucleated cell counts. Sequencing used immunoSEQ multiplex PCR; TCRdb keeps in-frame clones, though not all of them. V and J calls and clone size follow that table, whereas D and trimming were derived from the DNA. The top ten hold 9.5% to 13% of the sample, which has 75,000 to 85,000 clones, roughly 81% seen once. The rearrangement uses TRBV3-1 (or the pseudogene TRBV3-2) and TRBJ1-5; D is possibly TRBD1 (5 bases). The TCR comes from a man aged 60-69 years with COVID-19, enrolled during active disease. Sequencing used peripheral blood. CDR3: CASSPMGPGSNQPQHF. DNA for the CDR3: TGTGCCAGCAGCCCGATGGGGCCTGGGAGCAATCAGCCCCAGCATTTT.